This T cell receptor (beta chain) was captured in a study of shared clonotypes between healthy human individuals. The wider study: Donors had three CD4 naive, three CD4 memory, two CD8 naive and one CD8 memory plate apiece. The study's findings and limits: Only blood was sampled, and tissue TCR repertoires likely differ from blood ones.

The CDR3 is 12 residues long. The V gene's germline CDR1 is SQVTM and CDR2 ANQGSEA. V shed 7 bases and J shed 0 bases, with 10 bases lying between them. In the authors' workflow: ImmunoSEQ yielded junction-only sequences lacking quality scores, so filtering differed. The assay was immunoSEQ multiplex PCR, and TCRdb's table has in-frame clones only and misses some. The V and J calls and clone size come from that table; D and trimming were worked out from the DNA. The sample carries 850,000 to 1,100,000 clones, approximately 77% recorded once. Negatively enriched CD4+ T cells were divided by CD45RA into naive and memory. As for this clone: Its antigen is unidentified.

The rearrangement links TRBV29-1 to TRBJ2-7, with D tentatively TRBD2 (6 bases). The origin of this receptor is a man aged 18 to 30 in good health. Some clones in this sample may be carry-over from other donors' samples. The specimen sequenced was memory CD4+ T cells from PBMCs. This sample's subset: CD45RA-negative fraction. The CDR3 DNA sequence: TGCAGCGCCGGCGGGAACTCCTACGAGCAGTACTTC. As protein: CSAGGNSYEQYF.